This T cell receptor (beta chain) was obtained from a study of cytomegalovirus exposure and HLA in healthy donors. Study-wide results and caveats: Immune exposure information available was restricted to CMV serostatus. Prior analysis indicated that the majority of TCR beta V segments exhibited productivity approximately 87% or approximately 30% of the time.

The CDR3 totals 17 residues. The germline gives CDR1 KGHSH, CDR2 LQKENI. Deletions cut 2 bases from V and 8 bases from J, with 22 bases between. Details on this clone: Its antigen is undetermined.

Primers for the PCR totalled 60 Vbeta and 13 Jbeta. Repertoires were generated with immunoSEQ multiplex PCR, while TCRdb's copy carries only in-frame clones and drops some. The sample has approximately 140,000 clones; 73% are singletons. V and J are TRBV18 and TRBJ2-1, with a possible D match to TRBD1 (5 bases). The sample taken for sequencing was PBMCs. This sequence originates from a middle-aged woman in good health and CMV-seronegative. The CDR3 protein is CASSPGVGREVMDEQFF. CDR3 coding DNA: TGTGCCAGCTCACCAGGAGTGGGCAGGGAAGTCATGGATGAGCAGTTCTTC.